Below, one T cell receptor (beta chain) is given with its context. The sample belongs to a study of blood T cell repertoires in COVID-19. Here immunoSEQ multiplex PCR was the method, and the copy in TCRdb shows in-frame clones only, minus some. The sample lists 300,000 or so clones; 87% were seen once. V was cut by 1 base and J by 1 base, with 8 bases left in between. Per the germline V gene, CDR1 is KGHSH and CDR2 is LQKENI. This CDR3 has 16 amino acids. The source is a young woman who had recovered from COVID-19. The chain couples TRBV18 to TRBJ2-6, with unresolved D. The sample comprised PBMCs or T cells enriched from blood (not recorded which). The DNA of the CDR3 is TGTGCCAGCTCACCACTAGCAGCTTCTGGGGCCAACGTCCTGACTTTC. This encodes CASSPLAASGANVLTF.